This T cell receptor (beta chain) appears in the sequencing data of a study of blood T cell repertoires in COVID-19. As for the study in general: The origin of the acute and convalescent COVID-19 samples was the United States, Italy and Spain. From T cells, B-cell-depleted T cells, or PBMCs came the material, which was cDNA or gDNA.

In the study's own analysis: Amplification of reference gene primers was used by the study to estimate nucleated cell counts. Assay: immunoSEQ multiplex PCR; the TCRdb copy retains only in-frame clones and omits some. Clone size and V and J calls were adopted from that table, with D and trimming inferred from the DNA. The repertoire holds approximately 110,000 clones, with approximately 92% as singletons. CDR1 and CDR2 from the germline V gene are SGHTA and FQGTGA. The CDR3 length is 17 residues. Trimming cost V 5 bases and J 6 bases; bases outside gene matches: 15. The TCR originated in an elderly woman with acute or convalescent COVID-19. The V and J genes are TRBV7-3 and TRBJ2-1; the match to TRBD2 covers 8 bases. The source material was peripheral blood. Written as DNA, the CDR3 is TGTGCCAGCAGCCCAAGACCAAGGACTAGCAACCGCAATGAGCAGTTCTTC. Protein product: CASSPRPRTSNRNEQFF.